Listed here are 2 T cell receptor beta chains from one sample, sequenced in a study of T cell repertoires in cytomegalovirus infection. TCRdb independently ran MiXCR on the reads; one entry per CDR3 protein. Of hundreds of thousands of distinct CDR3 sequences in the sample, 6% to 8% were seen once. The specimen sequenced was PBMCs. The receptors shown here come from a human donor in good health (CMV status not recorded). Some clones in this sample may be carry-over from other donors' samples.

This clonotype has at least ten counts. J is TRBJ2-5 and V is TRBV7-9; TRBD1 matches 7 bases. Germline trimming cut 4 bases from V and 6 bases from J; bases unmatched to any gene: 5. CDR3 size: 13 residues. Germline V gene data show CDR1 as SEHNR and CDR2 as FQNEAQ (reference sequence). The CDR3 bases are TGTGCCAGCAGCTCAGGGGGAAGAAAGACCCAGTACTTC. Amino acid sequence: CASSSGGRKTQYF.

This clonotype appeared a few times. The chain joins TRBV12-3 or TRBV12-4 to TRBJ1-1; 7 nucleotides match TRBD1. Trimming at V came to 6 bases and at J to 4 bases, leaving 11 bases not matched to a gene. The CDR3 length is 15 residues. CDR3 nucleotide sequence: TGTGCCAGCAGCCCTGGAGGGGGCGTGGGCACTGAAGCTTTCTTT. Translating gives CASSPGGGVGTEAFF.